This TCR beta chain was recovered during a study of T cell responses to AZD1222 COVID-19 vaccine. Study results and limitations: Donors, mostly white British, included more females; clonal diversity was possibly underestimated. Seropositive AZD1222 recipients at baseline numbered only five or six.

Assay: immunoSEQ multiplex PCR; the TCRdb copy retains only in-frame clones and omits some. The data contain 100,000 to 150,000 clones, over 80% of them singletons. A word on this clone: The antigen remains unidentified.

Germline assignment: CDR1 MDHEN and CDR2 SYDVKM. The CDR3 has 18 residues. V shed 4 bases, J shed 0 bases, and the junction held 11 bases outside the gene matches. This specimen consisted of peripheral blood, obtained on day 0 of AZD1222 vaccination. This TCR was sampled from an adult in good health. The chain employs TRBV28 and TRBJ1-1; 10 bases agree with TRBD1. The CDR3 is CASSSLTGTGDMNTEAFF. The CDR3 DNA reads TGTGCCAGCAGTTCGCTTACCGGGACAGGGGACATGAACACTGAAGCTTTCTTT.